The clone carrying this T cell receptor beta chain was observed at least ten times. Its antigen is not known. The data derive from a study of molecular identifiers for immune sequencing clone quantification. Study-wide background: The replicate experiment used RNA from roughly 20,000 or 100,000 naive CD8 cells. This RNA was split into five aliquots, and four of them were sequenced.

With listed TCR primers and previously described methods, bulk TCR libraries were prepared. TCRdb recomputed calls from the PCR reads with MiXCR, one row per CDR3 protein. The sample has roughly 100,000 distinct CDR3 sequences, 30% to 35% seen once. Between the trimmed V and J ends, which lost 3 bases and 7 bases, there was a span of 10 bases. This CDR3 is built from 13 residues. CDR1 ENHRY and CDR2 SYGVKD come from the germline V gene. Points from the study as a whole: Among 800,000 to 1,000,000 naive cells, as was reported, spiked Jurkat TCR RNA from one cell was detectable.

The authors sorted naive CD8 T cells as CD8+CD4-CCR7+CD45RA+. This clonotype originated in a human donor in good health. Some libraries in this study had Jurkat cell RNA spiked in. The sample taken for sequencing was naive CD8+ T cells from blood, with Jurkat cell RNA spiked in. Stated subset: FACS-sorted CD8+CD4-CCR7+CD45RA+ naive T cells. J is TRBJ2-4 and V is TRBV10-3; D gene uncertain. The CDR3 region has the DNA TGTGCCATCAGTGACCCCTCACCGAACATTCAGTACTTC. It specifies CAISDPSPNIQYF.